This is a list of T cell receptor beta chains from one sample in a study of T-cell reconstitution after alpha-beta-depleted transplantation in children. TCRdb re-called the PCR reads through MiXCR, storing one row per CDR3 protein. The table has 190,000 or so distinct CDR3 sequences, approximately 6.8% seen once. The source material was PBMCs, sampled before TCRalphabeta/CD19-depleted stem cell transplant. The receptors here all came from a girl in the first two years of life with combined immunodeficiency, due to receive a stem cell transplant. Both conserved end residues are part of each CDR3. The D gene is left open where the match is weak. Clone size is shown for a subset of rows, as once, few, many or a class of expanded clone.

>TRBV11-2|NA|15|TRBJ2-2|many
TGTGCCAGCAGCTTAGTGATCGCGAACACCGGGGAGCTGTTTTTT
CASSLVIANTGELFF
>TRBV19|TRBD1|17|TRBJ1-5|NA
TGTGCCAGTAGTATCTCCGGACAGGGGGCCCTGAATCAGCCCCAGCATTTT
CASSISGQGALNQPQHF
>TRBV27|TRBD1|16|TRBJ1-6|few
TGTGCCAGCAGTTCCTTCCCGGGACAGGGGAATTCACCCCTCCACTTT
CASSSFPGQGNSPLHF
>TRBV5-1|NA|15|TRBJ2-1|many
TGCGCCAGCAGCCATTGGGTGGCGGGCTACAATGAGCAGTTCTTC
CASSHWVAGYNEQFF
>TRBV27|TRBD1|14|TRBJ2-1|many
TGTGCCAGCAGTTTTGTGGACAGGGGTGCTGAGCAGTTCTTC
CASSFVDRGAEQFF
>TRBV28|NA|14|TRBJ2-4|many
TGTGCCAGCAGTATCCGTTTAGCCAAAAACATTCAGTACTTC
CASSIRLAKNIQYF
>TRBV29-1|TRBD1|17|TRBJ2-1|many
TGCAGCGTTGGGGAGACAGGGGGCCCCCCTTACTACAATGAGCAGTTCTTC
CSVGETGGPPYYNEQFF
>TRBV20-1|NA|10|TRBJ2-7|many
TGCAGTGTCGGGAGACACGAGCAGTACTTC
CSVGRHEQYF
>TRBV20-1|NA|15|TRBJ2-1|few
TGCAGTGCTAGCGTGGCAGGGCCAGAATCTGGTGAGCAGTTCTTC
CSASVAGPESGEQFF
>TRBV29-1|NA|16|TRBJ2-4|many
TGCAGCGTTGGCGGGGGCCCCACGTCTAGCGAGAACATTCAGTACTTC
CSVGGGPTSSENIQYF
>TRBV7-2|NA|12|TRBJ2-1|many
TGTGCCAGCAGCTTTCCACGCAATGAGCAGTTCTTC
CASSFPRNEQFF
>TRBV10-3|NA|15|TRBJ1-5|many
TGTGCCATCAGTGAGTCACGGCTTAGCAATCAGCCCCAGCATTTT
CAISESRLSNQPQHF
>TRBV20-1|NA|13|TRBJ2-1|many
TGCAGTGCGCCCTCTGACACCTACAATGAGCAGTTCTTC
CSAPSDTYNEQFF
>TRBV27|NA|15|TRBJ1-2|NA
TGTGCCAGCAGTTTAGGGCCGGGGCTAAGCTATGGCTACACCTTC
CASSLGPGLSYGYTF
>TRBV12-3/TRBV12-4|NA|13|TRBJ2-7|many
TGTGCCAGCAGTCCCCACGCCGGGTACGAGCAGTACTTC
CASSPHAGYEQYF
>TRBV20-1|NA|13|TRBJ2-5|many
TGCAGTGCTAGAACTCGCGGAGGGGAGACCCAGTACTTC
CSARTRGGETQYF
>TRBV6-2/TRBV6-3|NA|16|TRBJ2-5|few
TGTGCCAGCAGTTACTCGGTATACGGCAATCGCGAGACCCAGTACTTC
CASSYSVYGNRETQYF
>TRBV7-9|NA|13|TRBJ1-2|few
TGTGCCAGCAGCTCCCCCGGCTACTATGGCTACACCTTC
CASSSPGYYGYTF
>TRBV9|NA|15|TRBJ2-3|many
TGTGCCAGCAGCTACAGGGCTTCTAGCACAGATACGCAGTATTTT
CASSYRASSTDTQYF
>TRBV20-1|TRBD2|14|TRBJ2-3|NA
TGCAGTGCTAGAGTGGGACTACGCACAGATACGCAGTGTTTT
CSARVGLRTDTQCF
>TRBV29-1|NA|17|TRBJ1-2|few
TGCAGCGTTGAAGATAACTCCATACAGGTGGCTTGGAATGGCTACACCTTC
CSVEDNSIQVAWNGYTF
>TRBV20-1|NA|8|TRBJ2-1|many
TGCAGTGCTAGTTCAGCCCTCTTC
CSASSALF
>TRBV5-5|NA|16|TRBJ1-3|many
TGTGCCAGCAGCCCTCAAGGTCCTAGGCCTGGAAACACCATATATTTT
CASSPQGPRPGNTIYF
>TRBV5-6|NA|13|TRBJ2-3|many
TGTGCCAGCAGCTTGGCCGTGGTAGATACGCAGTATTTT
CASSLAVVDTQYF
>TRBV7-6|NA|19|TRBJ2-2|many
TGTGCCAGCAGCTCCGAGGTTAGCGGATTCCCATCGAACACCGGGGAGCTGTTTTTT
CASSSEVSGFPSNTGELFF
>TRBV5-1|NA|16|TRBJ1-5|many
TGCGCCAGCAGCCGCGTAGACAGAGAATGGGATCAGCCCCAGCATTTT
CASSRVDREWDQPQHF
>TRBV27|NA|14|TRBJ1-2|NA
TGTGCCAGCAGTTTATCCGGCATCCCCTATGGCTACACCTTC
CASSLSGIPYGYTF
>TRBV29-1|NA|12|TRBJ2-1|many
TGCGGCTTGGGGAGCTCCTACAATGAGCAGTTCTTC
CGLGSSYNEQFF
>TRBV28|NA|13|TRBJ2-3|many
TGTGCCAGCAGTTTTCTTGTGGGAGATACGCAGTATTTT
CASSFLVGDTQYF
>TRBV3-1|NA|15|TRBJ2-1|many
TGTGCCAGCAGCCCCTTTAGGGGGGGAGGGAATGAGCAGTTCTTC
CASSPFRGGGNEQFF
>TRBV9|TRBD1|16|TRBJ1-2|many
TGTGCCAGCAGCGATAGAACGGGACAGGTTACGGAGGGCTACACCTTC
CASSDRTGQVTEGYTF
>TRBV4-3|NA|20|TRBJ1-1|few
TGCGCCAGCAGCCAATTCCCCAGCCTTTCCATGCGCAGGAACGACACTGAAGCTTTCTTT
CASSQFPSLSMRRNDTEAFF